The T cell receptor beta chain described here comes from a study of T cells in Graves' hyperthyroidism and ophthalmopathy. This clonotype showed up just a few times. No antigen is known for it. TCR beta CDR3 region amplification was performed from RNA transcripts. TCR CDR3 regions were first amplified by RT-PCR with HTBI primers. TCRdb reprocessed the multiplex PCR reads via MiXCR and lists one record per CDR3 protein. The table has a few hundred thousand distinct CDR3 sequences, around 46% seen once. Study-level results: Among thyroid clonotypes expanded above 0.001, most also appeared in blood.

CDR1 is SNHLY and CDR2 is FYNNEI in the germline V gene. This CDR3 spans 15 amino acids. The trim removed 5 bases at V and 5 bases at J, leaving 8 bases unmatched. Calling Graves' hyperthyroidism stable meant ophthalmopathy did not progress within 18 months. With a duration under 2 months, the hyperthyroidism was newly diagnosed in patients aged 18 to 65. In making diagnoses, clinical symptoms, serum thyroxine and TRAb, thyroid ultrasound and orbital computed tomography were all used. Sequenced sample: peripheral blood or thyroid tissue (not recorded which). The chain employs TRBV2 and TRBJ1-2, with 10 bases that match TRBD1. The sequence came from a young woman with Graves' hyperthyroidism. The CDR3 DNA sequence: TGTGCCAGCAGTTTACGACAGGGGGCGAGGTATGGCTACACCTTC. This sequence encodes CASSLRQGARYGYTF.